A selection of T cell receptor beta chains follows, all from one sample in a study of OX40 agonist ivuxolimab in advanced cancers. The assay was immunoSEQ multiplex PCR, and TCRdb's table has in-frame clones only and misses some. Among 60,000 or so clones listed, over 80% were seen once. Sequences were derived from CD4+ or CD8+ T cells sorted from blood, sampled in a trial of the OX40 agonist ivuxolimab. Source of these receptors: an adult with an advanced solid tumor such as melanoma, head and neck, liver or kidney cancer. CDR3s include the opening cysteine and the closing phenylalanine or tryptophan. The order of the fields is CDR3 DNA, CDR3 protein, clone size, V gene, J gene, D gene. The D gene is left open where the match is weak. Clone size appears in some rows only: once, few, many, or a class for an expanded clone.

CDR3 DNA: TGCGCCAGCAGCCAAGAAACAAGCTCGACAGGGCAGAACTATGGCTACACCTTC; CDR3 protein: CASSQETSSTGQNYGYTF; clone size: -; V gene: TRBV4-3; J gene: TRBJ1-2; D gene: TRBD1
CDR3 DNA: TGTGCCAGTAGTATGGGGACTGTGGGCTCCTACAATGAGCAGTTCTTC; CDR3 protein: CASSMGTVGSYNEQFF; clone size: -; V gene: TRBV19; J gene: TRBJ2-1; D gene: -
CDR3 DNA: TGCGCCAGCAGCTTGGAAGCTAATCAGCCCCAGCATTTT; CDR3 protein: CASSLEANQPQHF; clone size: -; V gene: TRBV5-1; J gene: TRBJ1-5; D gene: -
CDR3 DNA: TGTGCCAGCAGCCTTAGTGAAAAACTGTTTTTT; CDR3 protein: CASSLSEKLFF; clone size: -; V gene: TRBV6-1; J gene: TRBJ1-4; D gene: -
CDR3 DNA: TGTGCCAGCAGGCAGACATCTGGAAACACCATATATTTT; CDR3 protein: CASRQTSGNTIYF; clone size: -; V gene: TRBV6-6; J gene: TRBJ1-3; D gene: -
CDR3 DNA: TGTGCCAGCAGTAGGGCCAAGGGTGGTACGCAGTATTTT; CDR3 protein: CASSRAKGGTQYF; clone size: -; V gene: TRBV2; J gene: TRBJ2-3; D gene: -
CDR3 DNA: TGTGCCTGGAAAGGAAACTATGGCTACACCTTC; CDR3 protein: CAWKGNYGYTF; clone size: -; V gene: TRBV30; J gene: TRBJ1-2; D gene: -
CDR3 DNA: TGTGCCACCAGCGAAGTCACAGATACGCAGTATTTT; CDR3 protein: CATSEVTDTQYF; clone size: -; V gene: TRBV15; J gene: TRBJ2-3; D gene: -
CDR3 DNA: TGTGCCAGCAGCGTAGACAGGGGACCGAACACTGAAGCTTTCTTT; CDR3 protein: CASSVDRGPNTEAFF; clone size: -; V gene: TRBV9; J gene: TRBJ1-1; D gene: TRBD1
CDR3 DNA: TGTGCCAGTAGTAGCGGGAGGGACTCCTACGAGCAGTACTTC; CDR3 protein: CASSSGRDSYEQYF; clone size: -; V gene: TRBV19; J gene: TRBJ2-7; D gene: TRBD2
CDR3 DNA: TGTGCCAGCACCCCGGACAGGGGATGGGGCACAGATACGCAGTATTTT; CDR3 protein: CASTPDRGWGTDTQYF; clone size: -; V gene: TRBV5-6; J gene: TRBJ2-3; D gene: TRBD1
CDR3 DNA: TGTGCCAGCTCACGTACGACGGGGGGAAGCTCCTATAATTCACCCCTCCACTTT; CDR3 protein: CASSRTTGGSSYNSPLHF; clone size: -; V gene: TRBV18; J gene: TRBJ1-6; D gene: -
CDR3 DNA: TGTGCCAGCAGCCCCTGGACTAGCGGGGGCAATGAGCAGTTCTTC; CDR3 protein: CASSPWTSGGNEQFF; clone size: -; V gene: TRBV14; J gene: TRBJ2-1; D gene: TRBD2
CDR3 DNA: TGTGCCAGCAGTTTAACTCTGAATGAGCAGTTCTTC; CDR3 protein: CASSLTLNEQFF; clone size: once; V gene: TRBV27; J gene: TRBJ2-1; D gene: -
CDR3 DNA: TGCGCCAGCAGCTTAACAGTGCAATCTGGCTACACCTTC; CDR3 protein: CASSLTVQSGYTF; clone size: -; V gene: TRBV5-1; J gene: TRBJ1-2; D gene: -
CDR3 DNA: TGTGCCAGCAGTGAAGGACAAACTCCTAATCAGCCCCAGCATTTT; CDR3 protein: CASSEGQTPNQPQHF; clone size: few; V gene: TRBV2; J gene: TRBJ1-5; D gene: -
CDR3 DNA: TGTGCCAGCAGCATGGGAGGTGGAGAGACCCAGTACTTC; CDR3 protein: CASSMGGGETQYF; clone size: -; V gene: TRBV9; J gene: TRBJ2-5; D gene: -
CDR3 DNA: TGTGCCAGTAGTACGCGACAGGGGATGAACACTGAAGCTTTCTTT; CDR3 protein: CASSTRQGMNTEAFF; clone size: -; V gene: TRBV19; J gene: TRBJ1-1; D gene: TRBD1
CDR3 DNA: TGTGCCAGCAGCGTGGGCGACCACTCCCACAATGAGCAGTTCTTC; CDR3 protein: CASSVGDHSHNEQFF; clone size: -; V gene: TRBV9; J gene: TRBJ2-1; D gene: -
CDR3 DNA: TGTGCCAGCAGCGTAGAAGGTCGGTTGAACACCGGGGAGCTGTTTTTT; CDR3 protein: CASSVEGRLNTGELFF; clone size: -; V gene: TRBV9; J gene: TRBJ2-2; D gene: -
CDR3 DNA: TGCGCCAGCAGCCAATGGGGACAGCCTTATGGCTACACCTTC; CDR3 protein: CASSQWGQPYGYTF; clone size: -; V gene: TRBV4-1; J gene: TRBJ1-2; D gene: TRBD1
CDR3 DNA: TGTGCCAGCAGAGGGGACAGGGGAAACCACGAGCAGTACTTC; CDR3 protein: CASRGDRGNHEQYF; clone size: -; V gene: TRBV6-1; J gene: TRBJ2-7; D gene: TRBD1
CDR3 DNA: TGTGCCGGACTCCCAGGGAACACTGAAGCTTTCTTT; CDR3 protein: CAGLPGNTEAFF; clone size: -; V gene: TRBV30; J gene: TRBJ1-1; D gene: -
CDR3 DNA: TGTGCCAGCAGCTCCCTCGCGGCGGGTGGGGAGTACTTC; CDR3 protein: CASSSLAAGGEYF; clone size: -; V gene: TRBV7-9; J gene: TRBJ2-7; D gene: -
CDR3 DNA: TGTGCCAGCAGCCAAGAACGGTGGTATGGCTACACCTTC; CDR3 protein: CASSQERWYGYTF; clone size: -; V gene: TRBV14; J gene: TRBJ1-2; D gene: -
CDR3 DNA: TGTGCCAGCAGCTTCCCCACCGAACAGGGGGAGCAGTTCTTC; CDR3 protein: CASSFPTEQGEQFF; clone size: -; V gene: TRBV11-2; J gene: TRBJ2-1; D gene: TRBD1
CDR3 DNA: TGTGCCAGCAGCTTACAGGGAGGCGATGAGCAGTTCTTC; CDR3 protein: CASSLQGGDEQFF; clone size: -; V gene: TRBV12-1; J gene: TRBJ2-1; D gene: -
CDR3 DNA: TGTGCCAGCACCAAAGGGAGGGGGCGCGTCTATGGCTACACCTTC; CDR3 protein: CASTKGRGRVYGYTF; clone size: once; V gene: TRBV6-5; J gene: TRBJ1-2; D gene: TRBD1
CDR3 DNA: TGTGCCAGTAGTATGGGACGGGCTAGCGGGTCGGAGACCCAGTACTTC; CDR3 protein: CASSMGRASGSETQYF; clone size: -; V gene: TRBV19; J gene: TRBJ2-5; D gene: TRBD2
CDR3 DNA: TGCGCCAGCAGGGAAGAAGGGACTGAAGCTTTCTTT; CDR3 protein: CASREEGTEAFF; clone size: many; V gene: TRBV5-1; J gene: TRBJ1-1; D gene: -
CDR3 DNA: TGTGCCAGCAGCTGGGTAGGTCGAGAGACCCAGTACTTC; CDR3 protein: CASSWVGRETQYF; clone size: -; V gene: TRBV2; J gene: TRBJ2-5; D gene: -
CDR3 DNA: TGTGCCAGCAGTAACTCGGCCAGCGTCTATGGCTACACCTTC; CDR3 protein: CASSNSASVYGYTF; clone size: -; V gene: TRBV6-6; J gene: TRBJ1-2; D gene: -
CDR3 DNA: TGTGCCAGCAGTGAAGAAGGGACAGTTGGTTACGAGCAGTACTTC; CDR3 protein: CASSEEGTVGYEQYF; clone size: -; V gene: TRBV2; J gene: TRBJ2-7; D gene: TRBD1
CDR3 DNA: TGTGCCAGCAGCCCCCTTGGGGCAGCAGGAGGAAACACCATATATTTT; CDR3 protein: CASSPLGAAGGNTIYF; clone size: -; V gene: TRBV4-2; J gene: TRBJ1-3; D gene: -
CDR3 DNA: TGCGCCAGCAGCTTGGCCAACGTAGGAGCTGGAAACACCATATATTTT; CDR3 protein: CASSLANVGAGNTIYF; clone size: -; V gene: TRBV5-1; J gene: TRBJ1-3; D gene: -
CDR3 DNA: TGCGCCAGCAGCTTTAATTCTGGGGCCAACGTCCTGACTTTC; CDR3 protein: CASSFNSGANVLTF; clone size: -; V gene: TRBV5-1; J gene: TRBJ2-6; D gene: -
CDR3 DNA: TGTGCCAGCAGCTTAGTGGGCTTTGGGGACGTCCTGACTTTC; CDR3 protein: CASSLVGFGDVLTF; clone size: -; V gene: TRBV7-9; J gene: TRBJ2-6; D gene: -
CDR3 DNA: TGCGCCAGCAGCCAAGATTACAGGCGAGGCAACGAGCAGTACTTC; CDR3 protein: CASSQDYRRGNEQYF; clone size: once; V gene: TRBV4-3; J gene: TRBJ2-7; D gene: -
CDR3 DNA: TGTGCCAGTAGTGAGCGTTGGATAGATACGCAGTATTTT; CDR3 protein: CASSERWIDTQYF; clone size: -; V gene: TRBV19; J gene: TRBJ2-3; D gene: -
CDR3 DNA: TGTGCCAGCAGCGACAGTGATACGGGAAACCGTCAGTTCTTC; CDR3 protein: CASSDSDTGNRQFF; clone size: -; V gene: TRBV11-3; J gene: TRBJ2-1; D gene: -
CDR3 DNA: TGTGCCAGCGGAAAGGGAGGAGGGGCAACTAATGAAAAACTGTTTTTT; CDR3 protein: CASGKGGGATNEKLFF; clone size: -; V gene: TRBV6-6; J gene: TRBJ1-4; D gene: -
CDR3 DNA: TGTGCCAGCATAGGGACTAGCGGGGGGGCTCGGGACGAGCAGTACTTC; CDR3 protein: CASIGTSGGARDEQYF; clone size: -; V gene: TRBV7-2; J gene: TRBJ2-7; D gene: TRBD2
CDR3 DNA: TGTGCCAGCAGCCCCGTCCAAGAGACCCAGTACTTC; CDR3 protein: CASSPVQETQYF; clone size: -; V gene: TRBV5-4; J gene: TRBJ2-5; D gene: -
CDR3 DNA: TGCGCCAGCAGTGAGCTAGCGGGAGGCACCGGGGAGCTGTTTTTT; CDR3 protein: CASSELAGGTGELFF; clone size: few; V gene: TRBV10-2; J gene: TRBJ2-2; D gene: TRBD2
CDR3 DNA: TGTGCCAGCAGCTCAAAACCACAGGGTGCCGGAGCTAATGAAAAACTGTTTTTT; CDR3 protein: CASSSKPQGAGANEKLFF; clone size: -; V gene: TRBV5-4; J gene: TRBJ1-4; D gene: -
CDR3 DNA: TGTGCCAGTAGTGACCGGGGTATTAATGAAAAACTGTTTTTT; CDR3 protein: CASSDRGINEKLFF; clone size: -; V gene: TRBV19; J gene: TRBJ1-4; D gene: -
CDR3 DNA: TGTGCCAGCAGCTTAGAGGGGGAGGTCTATGGCTACACCTTC; CDR3 protein: CASSLEGEVYGYTF; clone size: -; V gene: TRBV7-2; J gene: TRBJ1-2; D gene: -
CDR3 DNA: TGTGCCATCAGTGACCCCCCCGACAGTGAAGCTTTCTTT; CDR3 protein: CAISDPPDSEAFF; clone size: -; V gene: TRBV10-3; J gene: TRBJ1-1; D gene: -
CDR3 DNA: TGTGCCAGCAGTTTCCCCCGGGACCTTGGGAGTGAGCAGTTCTTC; CDR3 protein: CASSFPRDLGSEQFF; clone size: once; V gene: TRBV28; J gene: TRBJ2-1; D gene: -
CDR3 DNA: TGCGCCAGCAGCCCAACTGAAATGAACACTGAAGCTTTCTTT; CDR3 protein: CASSPTEMNTEAFF; clone size: -; V gene: TRBV5-1; J gene: TRBJ1-1; D gene: -
CDR3 DNA: TGTGCCAGTAGGGGGACCGGGTACAATGAGCAGTTCTTC; CDR3 protein: CASRGTGYNEQFF; clone size: -; V gene: TRBV19; J gene: TRBJ2-1; D gene: -
CDR3 DNA: TGTGCCAGCAGCTTAGAGGTCCCGTCCTCCTACGAGCAGTACTTC; CDR3 protein: CASSLEVPSSYEQYF; clone size: -; V gene: TRBV11-2; J gene: TRBJ2-7; D gene: -
CDR3 DNA: TGCGCCAGCAGCTCCGGGACACATAGCACAGATACGCAGTATTTT; CDR3 protein: CASSSGTHSTDTQYF; clone size: -; V gene: TRBV5-1; J gene: TRBJ2-3; D gene: -
CDR3 DNA: TGTGCCAGCAGTTTGATTAGGGGGCTCGGCAATCAGCCCCAGCATTTT; CDR3 protein: CASSLIRGLGNQPQHF; clone size: once; V gene: TRBV6-5; J gene: TRBJ1-5; D gene: TRBD1
CDR3 DNA: TGTGCCAGCAGCTTAGTTATGGGGCACTCCGAAGCTTTCTTT; CDR3 protein: CASSLVMGHSEAFF; clone size: -; V gene: TRBV7-9; J gene: TRBJ1-1; D gene: -
CDR3 DNA: TGTGCCAGTATCCGGGGGGACAGCGAATTGAACACTGAAGCTTTCTTT; CDR3 protein: CASIRGDSELNTEAFF; clone size: -; V gene: TRBV19; J gene: TRBJ1-1; D gene: TRBD1
CDR3 DNA: TGTGCCAGCAGTTTTTCAGGGGCGACTGAAGCTTTCTTT; CDR3 protein: CASSFSGATEAFF; clone size: -; V gene: TRBV27; J gene: TRBJ1-1; D gene: -
CDR3 DNA: TGTGCTAGTGGTTCTCAGACTAGTCGGGGCGGAAACGTGTGGGCCCAGTACTTC; CDR3 protein: CASGSQTSRGGNVWAQYF; clone size: -; V gene: TRBV12-5; J gene: TRBJ2-5; D gene: -
CDR3 DNA: TGTGCCAGCAGTGTACAGGATTACTATGGCTACACCTTC; CDR3 protein: CASSVQDYYGYTF; clone size: -; V gene: TRBV6-1; J gene: TRBJ1-2; D gene: -